The next 13 T cell receptor beta chains were all read from a single sample in a study of cytomegalovirus exposure and HLA in healthy donors. The protocol was immunoSEQ multiplex PCR, while the TCRdb copy is restricted to in-frame clones and leaves out a portion. The sample yields more than 200,000 clones, 87% seen once. Material for sequencing was PBMCs. Receptor source: a man between 18 and 35 years old in good health and CMV-seropositive.

This chain links TRBV2 with TRBJ2-3; 8 positions agree with TRBD1. V gave up 6 bases and J gave up 1 base; unmatched junction bases: 6. In germline, CDR1 is SNHLY, CDR2 FYNNEI. The CDR3 covers 15 residues. The CDR3 DNA reads as TGTGCCAGCAGGACCGACAGGGGCGGCACAGATACGCAGTATTTT. Residues: CASRTDRGGTDTQYF. Full variable domain (outside the CDR3, taken from reference TRBV2 and TRBJ2-3): EPEVTQTPSHQVTQMGQEVILRCVPISNHLYFYWYRQILGQKVEFLVSFYNNEISEKSEIFDDQFSVERPDGSNFTLKIRSTKLEDSAMYFCASRTDRGGTDTQYFGPGTRLTVL.

The rearrangement links TRBV6-5 to TRBJ2-3; no clear D. CDR3 length equals 16 residues. Germline CDR1 reads MNHEY; CDR2 reads SVGAGI. Deletions cut 0 bases from V and 2 bases from J, with 12 bases between. CDR3 sequence reads: CASSYSLAAVTDTQYF. For the CDR3, the DNA is TGTGCCAGCAGTTACTCGCTGGCGGCCGTCACAGATACGCAGTATTTT.

The CDR3 sequence: CASSLEANGYTF. The CDR3 DNA is TGTGCCAGCAGCTTAGAAGCTAATGGCTACACCTTC. The chain recombines TRBV11-2 with TRBJ1-2; D gene unclear. V lost 0 bases and J 6 bases, leaving 5 bases between the germline ends. Germline V gene lookup returns CDR1 SGHAT and CDR2 FQNNGV. The CDR3 contains 12 residues.

The chain has TRBV4-3 and TRBJ1-1; no definite D call. CDR3 length: 13 amino acids. With 0 bases removed from V and 4 bases from J, the gap between germline ends came to 6 bases. The germline gives CDR1 LGHNA, CDR2 YSLEER. Here the CDR3 DNA reads TGCGCCAGCAGCCAAGAATTCAGCACTGAAGCTTTCTTT. Translating it yields CASSQEFSTEAFF.

In nucleotides, the CDR3 is TGTGCCAGCAGTTTAACGTACGGCTTCATCTATGGCTACACCTTC. Protein product: CASSLTYGFIYGYTF. This chain joins TRBV28 and TRBJ1-2; D call uncertain. CDR1 and CDR2 (germline): MDHEN, SYDVKM. The V and J ends lost 2 bases and 4 bases respectively, with 14 bases between them. There are 15 residues in the CDR3.

The chain has TRBV28 and TRBJ2-2, with 7 bases aligning to TRBD1. Germline trimming cut 10 bases from V and 3 bases from J; bases unmatched to any gene: 5. Germline CDR1 reads MDHEN; CDR2 reads SYDVKM. The CDR3 has 13 residues. The chain's CDR3 is CATNRGDTGELFF. For the CDR3, the DNA is TGTGCCACCAACAGGGGCGACACCGGGGAGCTGTTTTTT.

The chain links TRBV5-1 to TRBJ1-4; 8 bases match TRBD1. J was trimmed by 8 bases and V by 6 bases; bases with no gene match: 9. The CDR3 runs to 14 residues. CDR1 SGHRS and CDR2 YFSETQ come from the germline V gene. CDR3 nucleotide sequence: TGCGCCAGCACCGAGACAGGGGAGGGGGAAAAACTGTTTTTT. This encodes CASTETGEGEKLFF. Full variable domain (missing parts from reference TRBV5-1 and TRBJ1-4): KAGVTQTPRYLIKTRGQQVTLSCSPISGHRSVSWYQQTPGQGLQFLFEYFSETQRNKGNFPGRFSGRQFSNSRSEMNVSTLELGDSALYLCASTETGEGEKLFFGSGTQLSVL.

V and J are TRBV7-8 and TRBJ2-7, with 11 bases that match TRBD2. CDR1 SGHVS and CDR2 FQNEAQ come from the germline V gene. This CDR3 contains 14 residues. The ends lost 6 bases at V and 2 bases at J; junction bases unmatched: 3. The CDR3: CASRVTSGTYEQYF. CDR3 nucleotides: TGTGCCAGCAGGGTGACTAGCGGGACCTACGAGCAGTACTTC.

The chain carries TRBV4-2 and TRBJ2-3; 11 bases match TRBD2. The junction had 15 bases not matched to a gene; V was cut back by 4 bases and J by 3 bases. Germline V gene lookup returns CDR1 LGHNA and CDR2 YNFKEQ. This CDR3 has 19 residues. CDR3 bases: TGTGCCAGCAGCCCCCGGGGAGGGCTAGCGGGAGGTGGTACAGATACGCAGTATTTT. Amino acids: CASSPRGGLAGGGTDTQYF.

Only one count was recorded for this clone. The chain combines TRBV4-1 with TRBJ1-1; 9 positions agree with TRBD1. This CDR3 has 14 amino acids. The J segment lost 3 bases and the V segment lost 3 bases, leaving 2 bases of the junction unmatched. The germline V gene has CDR1 MGHRA and CDR2 YSYEKL. The CDR3 reads CASSQGQGDTEAFF. Here the CDR3 DNA reads TGCGCCAGCAGCCAGGGACAGGGAGACACTGAAGCTTTCTTT.

The V and J genes are TRBV6-4 and TRBJ2-7; either TRBD1 or TRBD2 may fit D (5 bases each). The CDR3 covers 14 residues. The V end was cut by 6 bases, the J end by 3 bases, with 15 bases between. Germline lookup yields CDR1 MRHNA and CDR2 SNTAGT. CDR3 DNA sequence: TGTGCCAGCAGCCCTGACTTGGGGGACTACGAGCAGTACTTC. This codes for CASSPDLGDYEQYF.

V is TRBV5-3 and J is TRBJ1-4, with 7 bases lining up with TRBD1. TRBV5-3 is noted as an ORF with a role that remains uncertain. The CDR3 is made up of 16 amino acids. J gave up 3 bases and V 4 bases, and 9 bases lay outside the gene matches. CDR3 nucleotide sequence: TGTGCCAGAAGCCCGGCGGCCAGGGGGTCTAATGAAAAACTGTTTTTT. It specifies CARSPAARGSNEKLFF.

The chain carries TRBV28 and TRBJ1-2, with 7 nucleotides matching TRBD1. The CDR3 length is 14 residues. Germline CDR1 and CDR2: MDHEN and SYDVKM. Trimming removed 6 bases from V and 4 bases from J; junction bases left unmatched: 8. In DNA, the CDR3 is TGTGCCAGCAGGGGGAGACAGGGCGGCTATGGCTACACCTTC. Translation: CASRGRQGGYGYTF.